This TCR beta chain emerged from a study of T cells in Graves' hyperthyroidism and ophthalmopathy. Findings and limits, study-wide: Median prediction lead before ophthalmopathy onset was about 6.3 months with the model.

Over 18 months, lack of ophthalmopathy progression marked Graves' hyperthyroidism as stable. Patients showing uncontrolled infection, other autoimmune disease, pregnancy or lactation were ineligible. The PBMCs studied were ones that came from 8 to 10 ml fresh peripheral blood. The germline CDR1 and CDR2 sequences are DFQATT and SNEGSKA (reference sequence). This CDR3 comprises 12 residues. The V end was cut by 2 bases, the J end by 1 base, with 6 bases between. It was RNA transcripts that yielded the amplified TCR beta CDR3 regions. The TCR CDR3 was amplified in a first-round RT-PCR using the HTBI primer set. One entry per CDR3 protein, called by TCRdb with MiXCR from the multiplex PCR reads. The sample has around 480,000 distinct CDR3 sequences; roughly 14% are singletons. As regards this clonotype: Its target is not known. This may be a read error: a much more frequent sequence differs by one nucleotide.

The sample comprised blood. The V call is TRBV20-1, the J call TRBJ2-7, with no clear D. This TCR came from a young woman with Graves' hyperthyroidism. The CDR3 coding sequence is TGCAGTGCTAGACAGGATTCCTACGAGCAGTACGTC. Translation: CSARQDSYEQYV.